The 25 T cell receptor beta chains in this list originate from one sample, sequenced in a study of T cells expressing NK-cell markers. Reprocessing the 5' RACE reads, TCRdb reports a single entry for every CDR3 protein and omits DNA. The sample spans over 350,000 distinct CDR3 sequences; the ten largest clones claim about 10%. Material for sequencing was blood T cells: a sorted CD56 or NKG2C T cell subset, CD4+ or CD8+ T cells, or bulk PBMC T cells (not recorded which). These TCRs come from a woman aged 45-59 years in good health.

The chain uses TRBV11-3 and TRBJ2-2; the TCRdb D gene call, TRBD2, has no DNA to confirm it. The CDR3 runs to 16 residues. Looked up from germline, CDR1 is SGHNT and CDR2 is YENEEA. CDR3 in amino acids: CASSAEGGRDTGELFF.

The V call is TRBV7-2, the J call TRBJ2-1; there is no DNA to check the TCRdb D call of TRBD2. This CDR3 comprises 14 residues. Germline V gives CDR1 SGHTA, CDR2 FQGNSA. The CDR3 spells CASSPPGLYNEQFF.

The rearrangement links TRBV20-1 to TRBJ1-2. The CDR3 is made up of 12 amino acids. Germline assignment: CDR1 DFQATT and CDR2 SNEGSKA (reference sequence). The CDR3 loop reads CGISSTNYGYTF.

V and J are TRBV13 and TRBJ1-5; the TCRdb call, TRBD1, lacks DNA for checking. Germline CDR1 PRHDT, CDR2 FYEKMQ (reference sequence). The CDR3 contains 15 residues. The CDR3 loop reads CASSLGTGGNQPQHF.

The chain carries TRBV7-9 and TRBJ2-1; TCRdb selects TRBD2, and the lack of DNA leaves this call unchecked. Germline V lookup: CDR1 SEHNR, CDR2 FQNEAQ (reference sequence). This CDR3 has 16 residues. This CDR3 is CASSRTTGLAGVEQFF.

The chain carries TRBV27 and TRBJ2-1. Germline V gene lookup returns CDR1 MNHEY and CDR2 SMNVEV (reference sequence). The CDR3 loop spans 13 amino acids. CDR3 residues: CASSSDGADEQFF.

The V call is TRBV19, the J call TRBJ1-4. Germline CDR1 reads LNHDA; CDR2 reads SQIVND (reference sequence). The CDR3 loop spans 14 amino acids. The CDR3 is CASSIPSVNEKLFF.

This rearrangement joins TRBV25-1 to TRBJ2-7; TCRdb's D gene call, TRBD1, goes unchecked for lack of DNA. CDR3 length: 13 residues. The germline V gene encodes CDR1 MGHDK and CDR2 SYGVNS. The CDR3 loop reads CASRTGGAYEQYF.

The rearrangement links TRBV5-1 to TRBJ2-1; TCRdb outputs TRBD1, but without DNA this stays unchecked. Per the germline V gene, CDR1 is SGHRS and CDR2 is YFSETQ. The CDR3 is 18 amino acids. The CDR3 loop reads CASSSRVGTRSSYNEQFF.

V usage is TRBV7-2 and J usage is TRBJ2-4; TCRdb's assignment of TRBD2 cannot be checked, as there is no DNA. The CDR3 length is 13 residues. Germline values: CDR1 SGHTA, CDR2 FQGNSA. CDR3: CASSPSTDDIQYF.

This chain links TRBV6-4 with TRBJ2-2; TCRdb's D call, TRBD2, is unchecked because there is no DNA. The CDR3 runs to 13 residues. CDR1 MRHNA and CDR2 SNTAGT come from the germline V gene. CDR3 sequence: CASSGTSHGELFF.

CDR3 amino acids: CASSGRGLAGTDTQYF. J is TRBJ2-3 and V is TRBV11-2; TCRdb returns TRBD2, unconfirmable since there is no DNA. The CDR3 loop spans 16 amino acids. From germline, CDR1 is SGHAT and CDR2 FQNNGV.

V is TRBV24-1 and J is TRBJ2-3; without DNA, the TCRdb call of TRBD2 cannot be checked. From germline, CDR1 is KGHDR and CDR2 SFDVKD. CDR3 size: 16 residues. The CDR3 protein is CATSGGGTSVTDTQYF.

J is TRBJ1-4 and V is TRBV2; TCRdb gives TRBD1 as the D gene, but with no DNA this cannot be confirmed. Germline CDR1 reads SNHLY; CDR2 reads FYNNEI. The CDR3 runs 13 residues. CDR3 residues: CASMGGQMGKLFF.

V and J are TRBV29-1 and TRBJ2-3; lacking DNA, the TRBD1 call made by TCRdb goes unchecked. Germline CDR1 SQVTM, CDR2 ANQGSEA. This CDR3 region has 15 residues. The CDR3 loop is CSVIPGGTSTDTQYF.

The genes are TRBV20-1 and TRBJ2-1; TCRdb picks TRBD2, but there is no DNA to check that call. The CDR3 sequence is 15 residues long. Germline V gene lookup returns CDR1 DFQATT and CDR2 SNEGSKA (reference sequence). CDR3 residues: CSATTGTLSYNEQFF.

The chain has TRBV5-1 and TRBJ2-3; the D call from TCRdb, TRBD2, cannot be confirmed without DNA. CDR1 is SGHRS and CDR2 is YFSETQ in the germline V gene. The length of the CDR3 is 18 residues. CDR3 loop: CASSLGLAGGPYTDTQYF.

This rearrangement joins TRBV5-1 to TRBJ1-1. Germline V gene sequence: CDR1 SGHRS, CDR2 YFSETQ. CDR3 size: 15 residues. The CDR3 spells CASSLSPAGNTEAFF.

V is TRBV10-3 and J is TRBJ1-1; TCRdb calls TRBD1, which cannot be checked without DNA. The germline V gene encodes CDR1 ENHRY and CDR2 SYGVKD. The CDR3 consists of 12 residues. This CDR3 is CAIRGGTDEAFF.

This chain joins TRBV4-1 and TRBJ2-1. This CDR3 has 17 amino acids. Germline CDR1 and CDR2: MGHRA and YSYEKL. CDR3 sequence reads: CASSQDKGSSSYNEQFF.

This chain uses TRBV11-3 with TRBJ1-1; TCRdb selects TRBD1, and the lack of DNA leaves this call unchecked. In germline, CDR1 is SGHNT, CDR2 YENEEA. This CDR3 has 16 residues. The CDR3 region is CASSPTRTGSNTEAFF.

This chain joins TRBV27 and TRBJ1-2; the TRBD1 assignment by TCRdb is unverifiable without DNA. CDR3 length: 16 residues. Germline V gives CDR1 MNHEY, CDR2 SMNVEV (reference sequence). This chain's CDR3 is CASSLSPGQGNYGYTF.

The J gene is TRBJ2-7, the V gene TRBV19; the D call of TRBD1 rests on TCRdb alone, since no DNA is present to check it. The CDR3 runs to 13 residues. In germline, CDR1 is LNHDA, CDR2 SQIVND (reference sequence). This chain's CDR3 is CASTPTPDGEQYF.

The rearrangement links TRBV5-1 to TRBJ2-7; TCRdb picks TRBD2, but there is no DNA to check that call. CDR1 and CDR2 from the germline V gene are SGHRS and YFSETQ. There are 14 residues in the CDR3. CDR3 in amino acids: CASSFSGAKYEQYF.

V gene TRBV7-2 combines with J gene TRBJ2-1; TCRdb's D call, TRBD2, is unchecked because there is no DNA. CDR1 SGHTA and CDR2 FQGNSA come from the germline V gene. The length of the CDR3 is 15 residues. The CDR3 loop reads CASSLRGIFYNEQFF.